A selection of T cell receptor beta chains follows, all from one sample in a study of cytomegalovirus exposure and HLA in healthy donors. Clones were sequenced by immunoSEQ multiplex PCR, and TCRdb holds only the in-frame ones, with some missing. The repertoire holds about 240,000 clones, with 70% to 90% as singletons. Sequenced sample: PBMCs. These receptors came from a woman aged 55-70 years in good health and CMV-seropositive. Each CDR3 is given with its conserved first and last residue. The D gene is left open where the match is weak. Expanded clones are given a class, and other clones once, few, many or no size at all.

j_call	clone_size	d_call	v_call	cdr3_nt	cdr3_aa
TRBJ2-7	-	TRBD1	TRBV27	TGTGCCAGCAGGCAAACAGGGGAGAGTAAGCAGTACTTC	CASRQTGESKQYF
TRBJ2-5	-	TRBD1	TRBV2	TGTGCCAGCAGTGGGACAGGGGACGGGACCCAGTACTTC	CASSGTGDGTQYF
TRBJ2-5	-	TRBD1	TRBV14	TGTGCCAGTACTCCGGGACAGGGACAGACCCAGTACTTC	CASTPGQGQTQYF
TRBJ1-2	-	-	TRBV19	TGTGCCAGTGGCCAGACAGAGAATTATGGCTACACCTTC	CASGQTENYGYTF
TRBJ1-1	-	TRBD1	TRBV7-2	TGTGCCAGCACCTGGGACAGGGAGTACACTGAAGCTTTCTTT	CASTWDREYTEAFF
TRBJ2-6	-	TRBD2	TRBV15	TGTGCCACCCGCCTAGCGGGAAACTCTGGGGCCAACGTCCTGACTTTC	CATRLAGNSGANVLTF
TRBJ1-2	-	-	TRBV6-6	TGTGCCAGCAGCCGACAGGATAAGGGTCTGGGCTACACCTTC	CASSRQDKGLGYTF
TRBJ1-5	-	-	TRBV19	TGTGCCAGTAGTCTTAGTAGCAATCAGCCCCAGCATTTT	CASSLSSNQPQHF
TRBJ2-7	-	-	TRBV10-1	TGCGCCAGCAGTGTGGACTATTATGGGGACGAGCAGTACTTC	CASSVDYYGDEQYF
TRBJ1-1	-	-	TRBV6-1	TGTGCCAGCAGCGCGGACGCGGGGAACACTGAAGCTTTCTTT	CASSADAGNTEAFF
TRBJ2-3	-	-	TRBV14	TGTGCCAGCAGCCAAAGAACCCCCTTGGCGGGACTCTTTAGCACAGATACGCAGTATTTT	CASSQRTPLAGLFSTDTQYF
TRBJ2-7	-	TRBD1	TRBV29-1	TGCAGCGGGACAGGCCTCTCCTACGAGCAGTACTTC	CSGTGLSYEQYF
TRBJ2-3	-	TRBD1	TRBV2	TGTGCCAGCAGTGGTTCTCCGAGACAGGGAACAGATACGCAGTATTTT	CASSGSPRQGTDTQYF
TRBJ1-1	-	TRBD1	TRBV7-3	TGTGCCAGCGGACAGGGGGCGAGCACTGAAGCTTTCTTT	CASGQGASTEAFF
TRBJ2-7	-	-	TRBV28	TGTGCCAGCAGTCCTTGGGGCATGGAGCAGTACTTC	CASSPWGMEQYF
TRBJ2-2	-	TRBD1	TRBV13	TGTGCCAGCAGCTTACGAGACAGGGCCGGGGAGCTGTTTTTT	CASSLRDRAGELFF
TRBJ1-2	few	-	TRBV5-5	TGTGCCAGCAGCAACAGGGAAAGCTACACCTTC	CASSNRESYTF
TRBJ1-5	-	-	TRBV4-1	TGCGCCAGCAGCCAAGGACAGAACAATCAGCCCCAGCATTTT	CASSQGQNNQPQHF
TRBJ2-3	-	-	TRBV28	TGTGCCACCCTGGCAGGGATCACAGATACGCAGTATTTT	CATLAGITDTQYF
TRBJ1-2	-	-	TRBV28	TGTGCCAGCAGTTTTAGCAGTAACTATGGCTACACCTTC	CASSFSSNYGYTF
TRBJ2-5	-	-	TRBV6-1	TGTGCCAGCAGTGGAGGACAGTCCCAAGAGACCCAGTACTTC	CASSGGQSQETQYF
TRBJ1-5	once	-	TRBV14	TGTGCCAGCAGCCAAGACCCACGGCAGGCTAGCAATCAGCCCCAGCATTTT	CASSQDPRQASNQPQHF
TRBJ1-1	few	-	TRBV14	TGTGCCAGCAGCCAAGCGGAGTTGGGGGCCCCGAAGGCTTTCTTT	CASSQAELGAPKAFF
TRBJ2-4	once	-	TRBV4-1	TGCGCCAGCAGCCAGGCGTACCGTGGCCTACAGGGAGTGAGAAACATTCAGTACTTC	CASSQAYRGLQGVRNIQYF
TRBJ2-3	-	TRBD2	TRBV5-1	TGCGCCAGCAGCTTGGATCGACTAGCGGTTGGGGATACGCAGTATTTT	CASSLDRLAVGDTQYF
TRBJ2-2	-	TRBD1	TRBV29-1	TGCAGCGTTTCTCAGGGGACAGCGAACACCGGGGAGCTGTTTTTT	CSVSQGTANTGELFF
TRBJ2-1	-	TRBD1	TRBV29-1	TGCAGCGTTGCCGGGACAGGGCTTGCGAGGAGCTCCTACAATGAGCAGTTCTTC	CSVAGTGLARSSYNEQFF
TRBJ2-1	-	-	TRBV6-1	TGTGCCAGCAGTGAAGTGGGCCCCCCGACGCAGTTCTTC	CASSEVGPPTQFF
TRBJ1-2	-	-	TRBV11-2	TGTGCCAGCAGCTTAGGCCTACAGGCCTATGGCTACACCTTC	CASSLGLQAYGYTF
TRBJ2-7	-	-	TRBV27	TGTGCCAGCAGTCGGCGGGGTACCTACGAGCAGTACTTC	CASSRRGTYEQYF
TRBJ1-5	-	-	TRBV10-3	TGTGCCATCAGTGCAGGACAGCAAGGGAATCAGCCCCAGCATTTT	CAISAGQQGNQPQHF
TRBJ2-7	many	-	TRBV2	TGTGCCAGCAGTCAAGACACCGTGTACGAGCAGTACTTC	CASSQDTVYEQYF
TRBJ1-6	once	-	TRBV2	TGTGCCAGCAGACGGACAGTCACGGTGATTTCACCCCTCCACTTT	CASRRTVTVISPLHF
TRBJ2-1	-	-	TRBV5-1	TGCGCCAGCAGCTGGGACCGGGACTCCTCGTTCTTC	CASSWDRDSSFF
TRBJ2-2	-	-	TRBV11-1	TGTGCCAGCAGCTTAAGGACTTATTCCTCCACCGGGGAGCTGTTTTTT	CASSLRTYSSTGELFF
TRBJ2-2	-	TRBD2	TRBV5-1	TGCGCCAGCAGCCGCGGAGGGACTAGCGGGACGAACACCGGGGAGCTGTTTTTT	CASSRGGTSGTNTGELFF
TRBJ2-2	-	TRBD2	TRBV5-4	TGTGCCAGCAGCCGATGGACTAGCGGACCCACCGGGGAGCTGTTTTTT	CASSRWTSGPTGELFF
TRBJ1-2	-	-	TRBV18	TGTGCCAGCTCACCGGACAGCTATGGCTACACCTTC	CASSPDSYGYTF
TRBJ2-1	-	TRBD2	TRBV10-1	TGCGCCAGGATTGAGAGCGGGAGCTCCTACAATGAGCAGTTCTTC	CARIESGSSYNEQFF
TRBJ2-1	-	TRBD1	TRBV11-2	TGTGCCAGCAGGCAAGACAGGGGGCGAAGGGTCAATGAGCAGTTCTTC	CASRQDRGRRVNEQFF
TRBJ2-3	-	TRBD2	TRBV4-1	TGCGCCAGCAGAGCGGGAGTGACAGATACGCAGTATTTT	CASRAGVTDTQYF
TRBJ2-5	-	TRBD1	TRBV28	TGTGCCAGCAGCTCCGGGACAGGGGGCTATAGAGAGACCCAGTACTTC	CASSSGTGGYRETQYF
TRBJ1-2	-	-	TRBV6-5	TGTGCCAGCAGTTACTCGGCAGGGCTGGGCGGCTACACCTTC	CASSYSAGLGGYTF
TRBJ1-5	-	-	TRBV2	TGTGCCAGCAGTGAAGAGGGGGTTATGCCCCAGCATTTT	CASSEEGVMPQHF
TRBJ1-1	-	-	TRBV10-3	TGTGCCATCAGTGAGTTTTCAGGGCTGAACACTGAAGCTTTCTTT	CAISEFSGLNTEAFF
TRBJ2-5	-	-	TRBV5-4	TGTGCCAGCAGTAGGACTGGGGAGGAGACCCAGTACTTC	CASSRTGEETQYF
TRBJ2-5	-	-	TRBV5-1	TGCGCCAGCAGCTCGGGGGTTAGGGAGGTCGAAGAGACCCAGTACTTC	CASSSGVREVEETQYF
TRBJ2-7	-	-	TRBV20-1	TGCAGTGCTAGAATAGCGTACGAGCAGTACTTC	CSARIAYEQYF
TRBJ2-7	few	-	TRBV14	TGTGCCAGCAGTGCGGACTGGAGGAGCTCCTACGAGCAGTACTTC	CASSADWRSSYEQYF
TRBJ1-2	-	TRBD1	TRBV6-5	TGTGCCAGCAGTTATGCGACAGGGGGCGCCTATGGCTACACCTTC	CASSYATGGAYGYTF